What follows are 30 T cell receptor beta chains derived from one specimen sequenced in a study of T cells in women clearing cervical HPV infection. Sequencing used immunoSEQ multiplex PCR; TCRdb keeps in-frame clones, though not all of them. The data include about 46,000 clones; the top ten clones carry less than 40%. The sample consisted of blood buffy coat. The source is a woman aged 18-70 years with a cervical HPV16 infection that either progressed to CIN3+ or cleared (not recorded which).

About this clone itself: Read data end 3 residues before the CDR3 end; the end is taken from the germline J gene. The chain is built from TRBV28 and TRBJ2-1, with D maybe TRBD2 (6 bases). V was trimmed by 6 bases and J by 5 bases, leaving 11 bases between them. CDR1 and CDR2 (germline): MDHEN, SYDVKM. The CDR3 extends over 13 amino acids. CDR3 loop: CASRRLGDNEQFF. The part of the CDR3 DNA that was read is TGTGCCAGCAGGCGACTAGGTGACAATGAG. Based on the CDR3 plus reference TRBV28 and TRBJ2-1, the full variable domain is DVKVTQSSRYLVKRTGEKVFLECVQDMDHENMFWYRQDPGLGLRLIYFSYDVKMKEKGDIPEGYSVSREKKERFSLILESASTNQTSMYLCASRRLGDNEQFFGPGTRLTVL.

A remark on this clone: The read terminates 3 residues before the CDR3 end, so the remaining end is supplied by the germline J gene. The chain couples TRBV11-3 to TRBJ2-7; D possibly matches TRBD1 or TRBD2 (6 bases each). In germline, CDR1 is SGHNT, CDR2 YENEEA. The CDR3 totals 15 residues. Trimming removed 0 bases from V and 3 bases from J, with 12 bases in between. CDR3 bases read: TGTGCCAGCAGCTTAGAGCGGGACAAGAGCTACGAG. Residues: CASSLERDKSYE. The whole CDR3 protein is CASSLERDKSYEQYF.

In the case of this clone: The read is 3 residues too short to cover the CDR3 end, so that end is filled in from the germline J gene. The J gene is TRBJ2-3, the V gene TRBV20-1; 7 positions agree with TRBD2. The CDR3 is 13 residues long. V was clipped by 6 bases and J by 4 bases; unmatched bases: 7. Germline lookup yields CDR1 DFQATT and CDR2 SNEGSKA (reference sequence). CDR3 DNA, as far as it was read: TGCAGTGCGATTGCGGGAGTGCCAGATACG. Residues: CSAIAGVPDT. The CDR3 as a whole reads CSAIAGVPDTQYF.

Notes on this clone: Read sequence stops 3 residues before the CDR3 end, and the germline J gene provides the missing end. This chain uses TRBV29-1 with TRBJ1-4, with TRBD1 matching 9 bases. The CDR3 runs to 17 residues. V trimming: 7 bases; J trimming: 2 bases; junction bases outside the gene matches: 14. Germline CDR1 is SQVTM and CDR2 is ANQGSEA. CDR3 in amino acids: CSAPDRGSHATNEKLFF. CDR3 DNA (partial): TGCAGCGCTCCGGACAGGGGATCCCATGCGACTAATGAAAAA.

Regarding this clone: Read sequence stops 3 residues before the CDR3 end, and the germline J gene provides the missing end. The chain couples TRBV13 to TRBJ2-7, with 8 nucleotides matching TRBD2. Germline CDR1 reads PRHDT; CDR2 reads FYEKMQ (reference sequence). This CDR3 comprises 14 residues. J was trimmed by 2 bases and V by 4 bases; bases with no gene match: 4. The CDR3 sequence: CASSSSGGTYEQYF. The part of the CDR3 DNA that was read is TGTGCCAGCAGCTCAAGCGGGGGTACCTACGAG. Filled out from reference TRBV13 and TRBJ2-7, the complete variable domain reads AAGVIQSPRHLIKEKRETATLKCYPIPRHDTVYWYQQGPGQDPQFLISFYEKMQSDKGSIPDRFSAQQFSDYHSELNMSSLELGDSALYFCASSSSGGTYEQYFGPGTRLTVT.

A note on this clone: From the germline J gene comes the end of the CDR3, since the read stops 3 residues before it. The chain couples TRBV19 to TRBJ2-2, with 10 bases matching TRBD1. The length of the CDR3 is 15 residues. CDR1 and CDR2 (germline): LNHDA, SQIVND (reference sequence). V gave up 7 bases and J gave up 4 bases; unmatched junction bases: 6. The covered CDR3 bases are TGTGCCAGTAATAGGGACAGGGGATTCACCGGGGAG. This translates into CASNRDRGFTGE. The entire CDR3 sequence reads CASNRDRGFTGELFF. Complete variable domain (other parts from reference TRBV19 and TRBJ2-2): DGGITQSPKYLFRKEGQNVTLSCEQNLNHDAMYWYRQDPGQGLRLIYYSQIVNDFQKGDIAEGYSVSREKKESFPLTVTSAQKNPTAFYLCASNRDRGFTGELFFGEGSRLTVL.

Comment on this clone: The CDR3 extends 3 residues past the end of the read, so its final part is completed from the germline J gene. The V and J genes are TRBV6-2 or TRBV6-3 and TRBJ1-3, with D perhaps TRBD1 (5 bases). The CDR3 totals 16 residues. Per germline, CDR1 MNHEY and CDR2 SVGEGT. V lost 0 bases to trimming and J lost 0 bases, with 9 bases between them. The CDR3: CASSYSRTNSGNTIYF. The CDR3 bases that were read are TGTGCCAGCAGTTACTCCCGGACAAACTCTGGAAACACC.

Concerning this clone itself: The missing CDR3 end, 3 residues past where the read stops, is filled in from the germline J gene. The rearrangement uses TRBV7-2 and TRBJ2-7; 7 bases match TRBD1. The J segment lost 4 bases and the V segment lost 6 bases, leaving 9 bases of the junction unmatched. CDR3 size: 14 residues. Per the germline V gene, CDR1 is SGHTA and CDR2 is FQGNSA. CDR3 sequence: CASSRTGDWYEQYF. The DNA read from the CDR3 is TGTGCCAGCAGTAGAACAGGGGATTGGTACGAG.

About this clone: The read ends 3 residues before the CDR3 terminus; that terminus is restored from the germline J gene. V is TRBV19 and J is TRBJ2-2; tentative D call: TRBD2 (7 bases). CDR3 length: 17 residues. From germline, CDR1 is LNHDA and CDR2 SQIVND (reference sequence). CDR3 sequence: CASSIVGGRRTNEKLFF. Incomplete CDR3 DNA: TGTGCCAGTAGTATAGTCGGGGGGCGGCGAACTAATGAAAAG.

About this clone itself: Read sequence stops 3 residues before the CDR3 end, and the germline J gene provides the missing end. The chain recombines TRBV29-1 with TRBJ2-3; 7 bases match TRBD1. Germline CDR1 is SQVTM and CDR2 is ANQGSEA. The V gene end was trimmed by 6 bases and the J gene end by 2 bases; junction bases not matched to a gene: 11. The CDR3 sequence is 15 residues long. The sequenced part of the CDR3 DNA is TGCAGCGTACTAAGACAGGGCGGCCCCACAGATACG. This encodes CSVLRQGGPTDT. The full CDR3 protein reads CSVLRQGGPTDTQYF.

The part of the CDR3 DNA that was read is TGTGCCAGCAGCTCCAGGGGAAACAATCAGCCC. This sequence encodes CASSSRGNNQP. The CDR3 as a whole reads CASSSRGNNQPQHF. The V call is TRBV5-4, the J call TRBJ1-5; tentatively, D is TRBD1 (6 bases). The read stops 3 residues short of the end of the CDR3; the missing end is completed from the germline J gene. Trimming removed 3 bases from V and 3 bases from J, with 10 bases in between. Germline V CDR1 and CDR2: SGHNT, YYREEE (reference sequence). The CDR3 consists of 14 residues.

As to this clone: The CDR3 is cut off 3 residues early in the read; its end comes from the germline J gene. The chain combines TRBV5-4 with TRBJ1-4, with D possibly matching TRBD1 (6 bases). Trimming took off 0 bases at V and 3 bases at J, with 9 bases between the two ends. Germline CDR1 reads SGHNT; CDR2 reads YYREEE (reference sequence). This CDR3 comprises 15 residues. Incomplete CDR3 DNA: TGTGCCAGCAGCTTGGAGGGGGATCCTAATGAAAAA. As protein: CASSLEGDPNEK. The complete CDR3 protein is CASSLEGDPNEKLFF.

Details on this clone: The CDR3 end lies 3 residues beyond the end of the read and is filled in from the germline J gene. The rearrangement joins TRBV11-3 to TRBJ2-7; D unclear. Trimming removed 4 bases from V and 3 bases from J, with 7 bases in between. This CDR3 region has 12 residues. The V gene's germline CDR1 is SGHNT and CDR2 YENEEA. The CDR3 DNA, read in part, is TGTGCCAGCAGCTCCCAAGGCTACGAG. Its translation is CASSSQGYE. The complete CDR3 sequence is CASSSQGYEQYF.

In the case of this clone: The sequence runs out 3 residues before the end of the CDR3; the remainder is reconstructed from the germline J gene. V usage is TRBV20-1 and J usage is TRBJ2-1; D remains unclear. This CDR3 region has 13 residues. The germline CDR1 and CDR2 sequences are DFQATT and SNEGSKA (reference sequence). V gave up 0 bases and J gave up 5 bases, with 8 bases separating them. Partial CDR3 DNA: TGCAGTGCTAGAGATATTAGGGACAATGAG. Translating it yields CSARDIRDNE. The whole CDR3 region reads CSARDIRDNEQFF.

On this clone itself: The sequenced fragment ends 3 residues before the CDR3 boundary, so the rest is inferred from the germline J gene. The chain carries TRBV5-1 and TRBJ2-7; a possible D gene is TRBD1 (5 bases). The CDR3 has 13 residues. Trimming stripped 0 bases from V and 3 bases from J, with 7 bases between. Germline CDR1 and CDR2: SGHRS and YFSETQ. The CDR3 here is CASSLGQNYEQYF. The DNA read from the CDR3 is TGCGCCAGCAGCTTGGGACAGAACTACGAG.

The CDR3 reads CASSATGTQYF. The part of the CDR3 DNA that was read is TGTGCCAGCAGCGCCACGGGGACC. V and J are TRBV7-2 and TRBJ2-5; D is ambiguous. The read halts 3 residues ahead of the CDR3 end, with the missing end drawn from the germline J gene. This CDR3 is built from 11 residues. CDR1 and CDR2 (germline): SGHTA, FQGNSA. Trimming removed 5 bases at V and 7 bases at J, with 8 bases between. Complete variable domain (other parts from reference TRBV7-2 and TRBJ2-5): GAGVSQSPSNKVTEKGKDVELRCDPISGHTALYWYRQSLGQGLEFLIYFQGNSAPDKSGLPSDRFSAERTGGSVSTLTIQRTQQEDSAVYLCASSATGTQYFGPGTRLLVL.

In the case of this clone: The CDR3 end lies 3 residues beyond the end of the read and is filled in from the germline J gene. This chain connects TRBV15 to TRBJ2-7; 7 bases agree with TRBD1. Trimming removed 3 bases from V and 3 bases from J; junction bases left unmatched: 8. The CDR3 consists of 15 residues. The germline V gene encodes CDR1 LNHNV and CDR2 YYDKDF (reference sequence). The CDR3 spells CATSSFRGSVYEQYF. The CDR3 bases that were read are TGTGCCACCAGCAGCTTCAGGGGGTCGGTCTACGAG.

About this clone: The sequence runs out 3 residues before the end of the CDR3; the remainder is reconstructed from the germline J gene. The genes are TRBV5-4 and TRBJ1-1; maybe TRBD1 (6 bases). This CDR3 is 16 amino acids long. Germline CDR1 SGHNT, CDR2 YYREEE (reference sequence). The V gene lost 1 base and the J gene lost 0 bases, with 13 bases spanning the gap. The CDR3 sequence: CASSLIGQRMNTEAFF. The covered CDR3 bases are TGTGCCAGCAGCTTGATAGGACAGCGGATGAACACTGAA.

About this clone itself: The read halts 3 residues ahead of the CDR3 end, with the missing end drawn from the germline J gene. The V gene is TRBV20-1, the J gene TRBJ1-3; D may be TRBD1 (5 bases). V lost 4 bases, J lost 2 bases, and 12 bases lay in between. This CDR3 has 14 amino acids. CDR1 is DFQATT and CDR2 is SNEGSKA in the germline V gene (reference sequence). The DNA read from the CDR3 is TGCAGTGCTACCCAGGGTTCAACTGGAAACACC. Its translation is CSATQGSTGNT. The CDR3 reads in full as CSATQGSTGNTIYF.

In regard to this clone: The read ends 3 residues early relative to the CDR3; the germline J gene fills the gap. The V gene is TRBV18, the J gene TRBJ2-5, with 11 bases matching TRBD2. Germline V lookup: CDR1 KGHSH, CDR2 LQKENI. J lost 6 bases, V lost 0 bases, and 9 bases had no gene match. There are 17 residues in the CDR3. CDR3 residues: CASSPPMASGRRKTQYF. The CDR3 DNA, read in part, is TGTGCCAGCTCACCACCGATGGCTAGCGGGAGGAGAAAGACC.

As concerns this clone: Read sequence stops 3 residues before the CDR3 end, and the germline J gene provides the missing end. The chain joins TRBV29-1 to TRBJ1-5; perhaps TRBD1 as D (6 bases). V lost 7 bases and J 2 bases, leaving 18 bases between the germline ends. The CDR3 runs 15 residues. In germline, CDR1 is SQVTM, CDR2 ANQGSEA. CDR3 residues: CSALEDSFGNQPQHF. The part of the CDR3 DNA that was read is TGCAGCGCGCTCGAGGACAGTTTTGGCAATCAGCCC.

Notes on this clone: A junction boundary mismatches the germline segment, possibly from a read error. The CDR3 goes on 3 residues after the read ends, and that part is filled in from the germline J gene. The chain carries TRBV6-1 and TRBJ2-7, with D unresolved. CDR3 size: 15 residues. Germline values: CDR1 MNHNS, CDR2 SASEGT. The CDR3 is CASSGPPPESSEQYF. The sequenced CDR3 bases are TGTGCCAGCAGTGGGCCCCCCCCCGAGTCCTCCGAG.

Partial CDR3 DNA: TGTGCCAGTCGAATTCAGACAGGGGGTTCACCC. Its translation is CASRIQTGGSP. In full, the CDR3 is CASRIQTGGSPLHF. The chain is built from TRBV2 and TRBJ1-6, with 9 bases aligning to TRBD1. The read falls 3 residues short of the CDR3 end, and the missing part is taken from the germline J gene. Germline CDR1 and CDR2: SNHLY and FYNNEI. The CDR3 length is 14 residues. J was trimmed by 9 bases and V by 9 bases; bases with no gene match: 9. The complete variable domain, with remaining parts taken from reference TRBV2 and TRBJ1-6, reads EPEVTQTPSHQVTQMGQEVILRCVPISNHLYFYWYRQILGQKVEFLVSFYNNEISEKSEIFDDQFSVERPDGSNFTLKIRSTKLEDSAMYFCASRIQTGGSPLHFGNGTRLTVT.

The CDR3 sequence: CASSPTAGQGAGELFF. Incomplete CDR3 DNA: TGCGCCAGCAGCCCGACGGCGGGACAGGGGGCCGGGGAG. The chain links TRBV4-1 to TRBJ2-2, with TRBD1 matching 11 bases. The CDR3 goes on 3 residues after the read ends, and that part is filled in from the germline J gene. This CDR3 spans 16 amino acids. CDR1 MGHRA and CDR2 YSYEKL come from the germline V gene. Trimming at V came to 4 bases and at J to 6 bases, leaving 7 bases not matched to a gene.

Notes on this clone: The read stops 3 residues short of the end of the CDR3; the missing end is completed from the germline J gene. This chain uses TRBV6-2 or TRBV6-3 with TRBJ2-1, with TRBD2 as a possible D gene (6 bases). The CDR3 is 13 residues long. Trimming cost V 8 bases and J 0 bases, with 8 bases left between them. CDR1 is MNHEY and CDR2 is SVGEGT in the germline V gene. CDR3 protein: CASGGSSYNEQFF. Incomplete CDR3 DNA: TGTGCCAGCGGGGGGAGCTCCTACAATGAG.

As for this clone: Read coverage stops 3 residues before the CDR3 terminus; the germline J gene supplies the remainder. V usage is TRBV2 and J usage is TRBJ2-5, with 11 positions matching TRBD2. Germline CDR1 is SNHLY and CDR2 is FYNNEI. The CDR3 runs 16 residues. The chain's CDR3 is CASRVGLAGSTDTQYF. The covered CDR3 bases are TGTGCCAGCAGGGTAGGACTAGCGGGTTCCACAGATACC.

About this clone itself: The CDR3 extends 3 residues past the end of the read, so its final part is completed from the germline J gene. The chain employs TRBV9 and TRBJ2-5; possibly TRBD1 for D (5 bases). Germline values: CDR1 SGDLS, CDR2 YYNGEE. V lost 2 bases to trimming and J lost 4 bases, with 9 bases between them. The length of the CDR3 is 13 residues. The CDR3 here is CASSVQGAETQYF. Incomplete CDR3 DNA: TGTGCCAGCAGCGTTCAGGGTGCAGAGACC.

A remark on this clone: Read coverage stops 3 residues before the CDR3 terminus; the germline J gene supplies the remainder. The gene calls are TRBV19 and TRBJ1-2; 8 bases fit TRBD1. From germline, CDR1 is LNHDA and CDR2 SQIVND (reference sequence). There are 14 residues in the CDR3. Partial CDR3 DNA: TGTGCCAGTAAATCAACAGGGGGATCGTACGAC. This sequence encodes CASKSTGGSYD. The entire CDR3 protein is CASKSTGGSYDYTF.

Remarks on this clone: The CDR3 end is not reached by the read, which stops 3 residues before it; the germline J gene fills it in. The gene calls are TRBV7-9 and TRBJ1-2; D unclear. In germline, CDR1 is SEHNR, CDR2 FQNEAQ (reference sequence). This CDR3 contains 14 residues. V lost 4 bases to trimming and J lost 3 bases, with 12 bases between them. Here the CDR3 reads CASSSFVAHYGYTF. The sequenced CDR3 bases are TGTGCCAGCAGCTCTTTCGTAGCCCACTATGGC. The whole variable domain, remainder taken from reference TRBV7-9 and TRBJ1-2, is DTGVSQNPRHKITKRGQNVTFRCDPISEHNRLYWYRQTLGQGPEFLTYFQNEAQLEKSRLLSDRFSAERPKGSFSTLEIQRTEQGDSAMYLCASSSFVAHYGYTFGSGTRLTVV.

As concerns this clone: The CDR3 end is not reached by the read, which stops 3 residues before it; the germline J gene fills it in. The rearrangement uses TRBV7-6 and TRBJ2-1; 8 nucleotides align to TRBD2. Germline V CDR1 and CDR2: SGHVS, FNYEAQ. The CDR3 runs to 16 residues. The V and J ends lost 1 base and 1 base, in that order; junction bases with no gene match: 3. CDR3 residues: CASSLVASGSYNEQFF. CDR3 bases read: TGTGCCAGCAGCTTAGTGGCTAGCGGGTCCTACAATGAG.